This T cell receptor (beta chain) was recorded in a study of T cell repertoires in cytomegalovirus infection. Study-level information: A matching HLA type, together with CMV infection, was signaled by public TCR beta signatures. Whole-study results and caveats: Carriers of CMV and the relevant HLA type were discriminated by public TCR beta frequency. HLA-C-restricted CMV clonotypes gave the most frequent clonotype in two of eight donors.

This clonotype has just a few counts. Its antigen is not identified. TCRdb passed the reads through MiXCR, listing each CDR3 protein once. Of some 300,000 distinct CDR3 sequences in the sample, around 10% are singletons; the top ten hold 2.5%. The CDR3 has 17 residues. The germline CDR1 and CDR2 sequences are SGHNT and YYREEE (reference sequence). With 3 bases clipped from V and 4 bases from J, the junction kept 11 bases outside the gene matches. V gene TRBV5-4 combines with J gene TRBJ2-1; 9 positions agree with TRBD2. Sequencing was performed on PBMCs. The sequence derives from a human donor in good health (CMV status not recorded). Some clones in this sample may be carry-over from other donors' samples. CDR3 in DNA: TGTGCCAGCAGCTCCTCTCAACGAACTAGCGGGTACAATGAGCAGTTCTTC. Translating it yields CASSSSQRTSGYNEQFF.